Below, 10 T cell receptor beta chains from the same sample are listed, as sequenced in a study of blood T cell repertoires in COVID-19. Clones were read by immunoSEQ multiplex PCR, and TCRdb kept only the in-frame ones, dropping some. The table has about 260,000 clones, over 75% seen once. Sequencing was performed on peripheral blood. These receptors originate from a human donor in a cohort sampled during active COVID-19.

This clone has just one count. The chain recombines TRBV28 with TRBJ1-1; 8 bases map to TRBD1. Germline V gene data show CDR1 as MDHEN and CDR2 as SYDVKM. Trimming at V came to 2 bases and at J to 10 bases, leaving 6 bases not matched to a gene. This CDR3 has 13 amino acids. The CDR3 reads CASSLEQGGRAFF. In DNA, the CDR3 is TGTGCCAGCAGTTTAGAACAGGGGGGGAGAGCTTTCTTT.

J is TRBJ2-7 and V is TRBV2, with D perhaps matching TRBD1 (6 bases). V was clipped by 4 bases and J by 0 bases, with 16 bases between them. CDR1 and CDR2 from the germline V gene are SNHLY and FYNNEI. The CDR3 totals 16 residues. CDR3 amino acids: CASSGVDRRISYEQYF. The CDR3 region has the DNA TGTGCCAGCAGTGGGGTCGACAGGAGGATCTCCTACGAGCAGTACTTC.

The V gene is TRBV6-5, the J gene TRBJ1-1; D is perhaps TRBD1 (6 bases). Germline V lookup: CDR1 MNHEY, CDR2 SVGAGI. The CDR3 spans 13 residues. V lost 5 bases and J lost 9, with 16 bases in between. The CDR3 region is CASSSGDNGKAFF. As DNA, the CDR3 is TGTGCCAGCAGTAGCGGGGACAATGGTAAAGCTTTCTTT.

V and J are TRBV9 and TRBJ2-5, with D possibly matching TRBD1 (5 bases). Germline CDR1 SGDLS, CDR2 YYNGEE. Trimming shortened V by 4 bases and J by 4 bases, and 14 bases separated the two germline ends. This CDR3 has 14 amino acids. The CDR3 DNA is TGTGCCAGCAGCCGCCAGGGCTTAGGAGAGACCCAGTACTTC. It specifies CASSRQGLGETQYF. Supplemented by reference TRBV9 and TRBJ2-5, the full variable domain reads DSGVTQTPKHLITATGQRVTLRCSPRSGDLSVYWYQQSLDQGLQFLIQYYNGEERAKGNILERFSAQQFPDLHSELNLSSLELGDSALYFCASSRQGLGETQYFGPGTRLLVL.

This chain links TRBV5-4 with TRBJ2-7; D is undetermined. The CDR3 sequence is 13 residues long. The V gene lost 0 bases and the J gene lost 3 bases, with 7 bases spanning the gap. In germline, CDR1 is SGHNT, CDR2 YYREEE (reference sequence). The CDR3, as DNA: TGTGCCAGCAGCTTGGCCTTGAGCTACGAGCAGTACTTC. This gives the protein CASSLALSYEQYF.

The chain links TRBV4-3 to TRBJ2-3, with 9 bases fitting TRBD2. V lost 4 bases and J lost 2; bases outside the gene matches: 7. The CDR3 covers 16 residues. Germline CDR1 and CDR2: LGHNA and YSLEER. Here the CDR3 DNA reads TGCGCCAGCAGCCTGGAGACTAGCGGTTCCACAGATACGCAGTATTTT. Translation gives CASSLETSGSTDTQYF.

This chain uses TRBV28 with TRBJ2-1, with a tentative D call TRBD2 (6 bases). The CDR3 contains 14 residues. The germline V and J ends were trimmed by 6 bases and 9 bases, with 18 bases remaining between them. Germline V gene data show CDR1 as MDHEN and CDR2 as SYDVKM. The CDR3, as DNA: TGTGCCAGCAGGCCTCTTGGAGGGCCGAGTGAGCAGTTCTTC. This encodes CASRPLGGPSEQFF.

The V and J genes are TRBV6-1 and TRBJ2-7, with 11 bases matching TRBD2. Trimming removed 4 bases from V and 0 bases from J; junction bases left unmatched: 8. CDR1 MNHNS and CDR2 SASEGT come from the germline V gene. The CDR3 consists of 17 residues. The CDR3: CASSVGTSGRSSYEQYF. The DNA for the CDR3 is TGTGCCAGCAGTGTCGGGACTAGCGGTAGGAGCTCCTACGAGCAGTACTTC.

This chain's CDR3 is CASSVTGRISYNEQFF. As DNA, the CDR3 is TGTGCCAGCAGCGTCACAGGGAGAATCTCCTACAATGAGCAGTTCTTC. The chain joins TRBV5-6 to TRBJ2-1, with TRBD1 as a possible D gene (6 bases). Trimming removed 4 bases at V and 0 bases at J, with 14 bases between. The germline V gene encodes CDR1 SGHDT and CDR2 YYEEEE. The CDR3 consists of 16 residues.

This clone was observed a handful of times. The chain couples TRBV10-1 to TRBJ1-1, with a tentative D call TRBD1 (6 bases). V lost 5 bases, J lost 6 bases, and 13 bases lay in between. CDR3 length: 13 residues. Germline assignment: CDR1 WNHNN and CDR2 SYGVQD (reference sequence). The CDR3 reads CASSKDRGAEAFF. The CDR3 coding sequence is TGCGCCAGCAGTAAGGACAGAGGGGCTGAAGCTTTCTTT.